Below are 11 T cell receptor beta chains sequenced from a single sample in a study of cytomegalovirus exposure and HLA in healthy donors. 60 Vbeta and 13 Jbeta primers were used in PCR. The repertoire was sequenced with immunoSEQ multiplex PCR; TCRdb's copy has only in-frame clones and lacks some. The data hold 120,000 to 150,000 clones, with about 64% observed a single time. The material sequenced was PBMCs. Receptor source: a man aged 55-75 years in good health and CMV-seronegative.

The chain carries TRBV5-1 and TRBJ1-3; TRBD1 is a possible D gene (6 bases). Germline CDR1 reads SGHRS; CDR2 reads YFSETQ. V lost 6 bases and J lost 4, with 14 bases in between. The CDR3 is 14 residues long. DNA for the CDR3: TGCGCCAGCACAAACAGGGAAACCGGAAACACCATATATTTT. Translation: CASTNRETGNTIYF.

CDR3 sequence: CASSIGFGADTEAFF. CDR3 sequence (DNA): TGTGCCAGTAGTATAGGTTTTGGGGCGGACACTGAAGCTTTCTTT. The chain recombines TRBV19 with TRBJ1-1; D is perhaps TRBD1 (5 bases). CDR1 LNHDA and CDR2 SQIVND come from the germline V gene (reference sequence). The CDR3 spans 15 residues. Trimming took off 1 base at V and 3 bases at J, with 12 bases between the two ends.

The genes are TRBV2 and TRBJ2-2, with a possible D match to TRBD2 (6 bases). Trimming cost V 2 bases and J 0 bases, with 7 bases left between them. Germline-derived CDR1 and CDR2 are SNHLY and FYNNEI. The CDR3 consists of 15 residues. The CDR3 is CASSELAPNTGELFF. For the CDR3, the DNA is TGTGCCAGCAGTGAACTAGCGCCGAACACCGGGGAGCTGTTTTTT.

The chain employs TRBV5-4 and TRBJ2-4; D is unresolved. Germline V gene data show CDR1 as SGHNT and CDR2 as YYREEE (reference sequence). Trimming removed 0 bases at V and 6 bases at J, with 7 bases between. This CDR3 is 13 amino acids long. The DNA for the CDR3 is TGTGCCAGCAGCTTGGACAGATCAAACATTCAGTACTTC. This encodes CASSLDRSNIQYF.

The V gene is TRBV27, the J gene TRBJ2-7, with 10 bases aligning to TRBD2. This CDR3 is built from 16 residues. The ends lost 8 bases at V and 2 bases at J; junction bases unmatched: 12. Germline V lookup: CDR1 MNHEY, CDR2 SMNVEV (reference sequence). Here the CDR3 reads CASSLGLAEITYEQYF. In DNA, the CDR3 is TGTGCCAGCTCCTTAGGACTAGCGGAGATTACCTACGAGCAGTACTTC.

The rearrangement uses TRBV27 and TRBJ2-4; 7 bases are a match to TRBD2. The CDR3 extends over 13 amino acids. J lost 6 bases, V lost 3 bases, and 2 bases had no gene match. Germline-derived CDR1 and CDR2 are MNHEY and SMNVEV (reference sequence). Here the CDR3 reads CASSFSGRNIQYF. DNA for the CDR3: TGTGCCAGCAGTTTTAGCGGGCGAAACATTCAGTACTTC.

The sample holds a few counts of this clone. This chain connects TRBV19 to TRBJ1-2, with 9 bases that match TRBD1. CDR3 size: 13 residues. Germline CDR1 LNHDA, CDR2 SQIVND (reference sequence). The J segment lost 7 bases and the V segment lost 8 bases, leaving 8 bases of the junction unmatched. The CDR3 is CASSDRGKRGYTF. CDR3 nucleotide sequence: TGTGCCAGTTCAGACAGGGGGAAGCGTGGCTACACCTTC.

The chain has TRBV2 and TRBJ2-5; 9 positions agree with TRBD2. V lost 8 bases and J lost 0; bases outside the gene matches: 10. The CDR3 has 16 amino acids. Germline-derived CDR1 and CDR2 are SNHLY and FYNNEI. The CDR3 DNA sequence: TGTGCCAGCTGGGCTAGCGGGAACATTTACCAAGAGACCCAGTACTTC. Its translation: CASWASGNIYQETQYF.

The V gene is TRBV6-1, the J gene TRBJ1-1; 8 bases agree with TRBD1. The length of the CDR3 is 13 residues. The germline V gene encodes CDR1 MNHNS and CDR2 SASEGT. J gave up 10 bases and V 7 bases, and 11 bases lay outside the gene matches. The CDR3 here is CASTATGATRAFF. The CDR3 coding sequence is TGTGCCAGCACCGCGACAGGGGCAACCAGAGCTTTCTTT.

The chain links TRBV2 to TRBJ1-1; the match to TRBD1 covers 12 bases. This CDR3 contains 18 residues. V lost 3 bases to trimming and J lost 5 bases; unmatched junction nucleotides: 13. Germline CDR1 is SNHLY and CDR2 is FYNNEI. CDR3 nucleotide sequence: TGTGCCAGCAGTGATTCCAGGGGGACAGGGGGCGCGAGGACTGAAGCTTTCTTT. Its translation: CASSDSRGTGGARTEAFF.

The rearrangement joins TRBV28 to TRBJ2-7, with TRBD1 as a possible D gene (6 bases). This CDR3 spans 15 amino acids. V was pared by 5 bases and J by 6 bases, with 20 bases between. CDR1 MDHEN and CDR2 SYDVKM come from the germline V gene. CDR3 bases: TGTGCCAGCAGTCAGCCCTCTAGGGGGATGGGCGAGCAGTACTTC. It is translated as CASSQPSRGMGEQYF.